This TCR beta chain was identified in a study of regulatory T cells in long-lasting Graves disease. As to time point: persistent/refractory GD, antithyroid drugs over 5 years with positive TRAb. From RNA extracted from PBMCs, the TCR library was made. Those enrolled as patients came out of an endocrinology department in Xi'an, China. With iRepertoire HTBI primers and Arm-PCR of CDR3 regions, TCR beta libraries were built. TCRdb reprocessed the multiplex PCR reads with MiXCR, giving one entry per CDR3 protein. The table has hundreds of thousands of distinct CDR3 sequences, about 20% seen once. The CDR3 totals 16 residues. The V segment lost 3 bases and the J segment 6 bases; nucleotides outside the gene matches: 10.

Sample: peripheral blood mononuclear cells (PBMCs), taken when the disease was refractory, from a patient treated with antithyroid drugs. This clonotype was sampled from a female donor with Graves disease. V gene TRBV12-3 or TRBV12-4 combines with J gene TRBJ2-2; TRBD2 aligns across 7 bases. The CDR3 DNA is TGTGCCAGCAGTTTGCCGGGAGGCGCTTCACCCGGGGAGCTGTTTTTT. Its translation: CASSLPGGASPGELFF.